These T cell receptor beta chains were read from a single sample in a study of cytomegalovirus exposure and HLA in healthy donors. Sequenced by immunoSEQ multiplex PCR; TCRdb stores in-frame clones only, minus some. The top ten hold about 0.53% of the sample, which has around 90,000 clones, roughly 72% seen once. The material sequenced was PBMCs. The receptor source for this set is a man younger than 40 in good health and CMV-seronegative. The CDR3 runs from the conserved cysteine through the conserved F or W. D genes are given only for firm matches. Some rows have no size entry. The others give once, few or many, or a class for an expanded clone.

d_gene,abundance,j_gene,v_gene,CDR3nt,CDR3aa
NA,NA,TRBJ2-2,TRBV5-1,TGCGCCAGCAGCCCCTGGGTTGAGGATGGGAACACCGGGGAGCTGTTTTTT,CASSPWVEDGNTGELFF
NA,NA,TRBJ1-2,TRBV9,TGTGCCAGCAGCGTAGGAGGCGAAACAGGGTATGGCTACACCTTC,CASSVGGETGYGYTF
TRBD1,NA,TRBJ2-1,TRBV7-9,TGTGCCAGCAGCTTAGGTCAGGGGGCAGGAGGGGAGCAGTTCTTC,CASSLGQGAGGEQFF
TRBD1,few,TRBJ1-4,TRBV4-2,TGTGCCAGCAGCCTATCTTTACAGGGGTCTAATGAAAAACTGTTTTTT,CASSLSLQGSNEKLFF
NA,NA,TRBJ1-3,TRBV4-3,TGCGCCAGCAGCCAAGAGCGACAGCGCCAGGACACCATATATTTT,CASSQERQRQDTIYF
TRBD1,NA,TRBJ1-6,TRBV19,TGTGCCAGTAGGGGACAGGGCGCAAATTCACCCCTCCACTTT,CASRGQGANSPLHF
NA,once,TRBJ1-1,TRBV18,TGTGCCAGCTCAGGGCAGGGACAAAACACTGAAGCTTTCTTT,CASSGQGQNTEAFF
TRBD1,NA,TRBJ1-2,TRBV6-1,TGTGCCAGCAGGACGGACAGGGGGCTTAGCTATGGCTACACCTTC,CASRTDRGLSYGYTF
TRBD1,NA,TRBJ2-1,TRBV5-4,TGTGCCAGCAGCCACCGGGACAGACGATACAATGAGCAGTTCTTC,CASSHRDRRYNEQFF
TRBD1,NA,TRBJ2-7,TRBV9,TGTGCCAGCAGCGTAGCGGGGACAGGGGGCTACGAGCAGTACTTC,CASSVAGTGGYEQYF
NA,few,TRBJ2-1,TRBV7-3,TGTGCCAGCAGCTTAATCAGTAAAAGCTCCTACAATGAGCAGTTCTTC,CASSLISKSSYNEQFF
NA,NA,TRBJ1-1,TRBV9,TGTGCCAGCAGCGTAGCGGTGAACACTGAAGCTTTCTTT,CASSVAVNTEAFF
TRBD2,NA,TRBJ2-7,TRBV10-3,TGTGCCACCGCTTTAGCGGGGGGGTACGAGCAGTACTTC,CATALAGGYEQYF
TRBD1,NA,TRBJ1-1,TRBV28,TGTGCCAGCAGTCCGACAGGGTCGGCTTTCTTT,CASSPTGSAFF
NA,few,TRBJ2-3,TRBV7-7,TGTGCCAGCAGCCCACGGGCCTACGGGGTTGGCACAGATACGCAGTATTTT,CASSPRAYGVGTDTQYF
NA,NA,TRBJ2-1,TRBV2,TGTGCCAGCAGTGATTTCGGGGAGTTTACCTACAATGAGCAGTTCTTC,CASSDFGEFTYNEQFF
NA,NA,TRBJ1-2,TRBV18,TGTGCCAGCACAAACGAGGGGGACTATGGCTACACCTTC,CASTNEGDYGYTF